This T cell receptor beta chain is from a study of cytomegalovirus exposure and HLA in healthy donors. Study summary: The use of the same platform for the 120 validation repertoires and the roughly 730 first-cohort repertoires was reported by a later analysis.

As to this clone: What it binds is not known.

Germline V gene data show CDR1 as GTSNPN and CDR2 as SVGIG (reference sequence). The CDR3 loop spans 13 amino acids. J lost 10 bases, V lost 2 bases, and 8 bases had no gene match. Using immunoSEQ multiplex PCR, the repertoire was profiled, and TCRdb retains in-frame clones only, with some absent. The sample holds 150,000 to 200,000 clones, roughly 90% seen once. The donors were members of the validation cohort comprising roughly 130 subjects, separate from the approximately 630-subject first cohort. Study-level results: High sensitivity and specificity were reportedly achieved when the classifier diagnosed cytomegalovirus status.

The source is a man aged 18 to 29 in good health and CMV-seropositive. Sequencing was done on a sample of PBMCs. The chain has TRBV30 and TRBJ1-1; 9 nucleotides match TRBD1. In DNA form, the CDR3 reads TGTGCCTGGAGTCCCCTGACAGGGGGTTTAGCTTTCTTT. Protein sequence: CAWSPLTGGLAFF. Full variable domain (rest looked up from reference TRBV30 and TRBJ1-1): SQTIHQWPATLVQPVGSPLSLECTVEGTSNPNLYWYRQAAGRGLQLLFYSVGIGQISSEVPQNLSASRPQDRQFILSSKKLLLSDSGFYLCAWSPLTGGLAFFGQGTRLTVV.